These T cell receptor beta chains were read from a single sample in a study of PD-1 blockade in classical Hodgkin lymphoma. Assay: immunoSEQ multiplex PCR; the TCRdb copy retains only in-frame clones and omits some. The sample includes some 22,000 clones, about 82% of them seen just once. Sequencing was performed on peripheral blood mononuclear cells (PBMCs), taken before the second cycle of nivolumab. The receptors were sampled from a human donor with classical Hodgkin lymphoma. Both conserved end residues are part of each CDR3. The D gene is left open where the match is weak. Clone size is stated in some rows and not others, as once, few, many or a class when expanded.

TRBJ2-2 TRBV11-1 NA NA TGTGCCAGCAGCTCCCCCGGGCGAAAGGCCGGGGAGCTGTTTTTT CASSSPGRKAGELFF
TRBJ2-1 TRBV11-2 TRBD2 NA TGTGCCAGCAGCTTGGACGGGAGGAAAAACAATGAGCAGTTCTTC CASSLDGRKNNEQFF
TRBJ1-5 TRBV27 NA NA TGTGCCAGCAGTTTAACTGTTCACCCTAGCAATCAGCCCCAGCATTTT CASSLTVHPSNQPQHF
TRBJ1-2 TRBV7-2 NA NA TGTGCCAGCAGCTTAGAATGGTATGGCTACACCTTC CASSLEWYGYTF
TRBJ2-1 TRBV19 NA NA TGTGCCAGTAGTGGGATGGGACCATTAGATTACAATGAGCAGTTCTTC CASSGMGPLDYNEQFF
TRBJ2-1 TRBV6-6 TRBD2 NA TGTGCCAGCAGTCCTTCGGGGGGCTCCTACAATGAGCAGTTCTTC CASSPSGGSYNEQFF
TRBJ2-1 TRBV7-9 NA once TGTGCCAGCAGCTTATCCCTAGCCTCGAAGGGGAATGAGCAGTTCTTC CASSLSLASKGNEQFF
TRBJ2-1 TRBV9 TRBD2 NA TGTGCCAGCAGCCTTGGACTAGCGGCCTATGAGCAGTTCTTC CASSLGLAAYEQFF
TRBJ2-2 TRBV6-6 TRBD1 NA TGTGCCAGCAGACTATTCCAGGGGGCGCGGACCGGGGAGCTGTTTTTT CASRLFQGARTGELFF
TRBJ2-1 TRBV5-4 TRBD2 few TGTGCCAGCAGCCAAGAGGGCGGGACTAGCTTCCCCTACAATGAGCAGTTCTTC CASSQEGGTSFPYNEQFF
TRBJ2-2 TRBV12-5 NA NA TGTGCTAGTGGTTTGGTCTTGGCAGGGTCTTGGAGCACCGGGGAGCTGTTTTTT CASGLVLAGSWSTGELFF
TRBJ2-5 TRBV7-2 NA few TGTGCCAGCAGTTTTAACCAAATGGCGGAGACCCAGTACTTC CASSFNQMAETQYF
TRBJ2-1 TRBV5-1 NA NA TGCGCCAGCAGCTTGGTGCCAGGCAGTGTGAGGTCGGATGAGCAGTTCTTC CASSLVPGSVRSDEQFF
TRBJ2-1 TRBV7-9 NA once TGTGCCAGCAGCTTAGCGCTTGACAGCCAGGAGCAGTTCTTC CASSLALDSQEQFF
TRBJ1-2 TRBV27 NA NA TGTGCCAGCAGTTTGGCGAATGGGGCCTATGGCTACACCTTC CASSLANGAYGYTF
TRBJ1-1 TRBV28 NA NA TGTGCCAGCAGTTTAACCCCCCGGAGGGAAGGCACTGAAGCTTTCTTT CASSLTPRREGTEAFF
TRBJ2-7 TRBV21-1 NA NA TGTGCCAGCAGCAAGACCGGGACTAGCGGGAGGGCCTACGAGCAGTACTTC CASSKTGTSGRAYEQYF
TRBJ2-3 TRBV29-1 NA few TGCAGCGTTGTTAGGGGAACTAGCACAGATACGCAGTATTTT CSVVRGTSTDTQYF
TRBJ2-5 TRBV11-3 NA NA TGTGCCAGCAGCGCAGCAGGGGAGACCCAGTACTTC CASSAAGETQYF
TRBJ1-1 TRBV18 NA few TGTGCCAGCTCACCTCTGGGCAGTCCTGAAGCTTTCTTT CASSPLGSPEAFF
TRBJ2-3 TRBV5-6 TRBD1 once TGTGCCAGCAGTCTTACAGGGGAACCGAGCACAGATACGCAGTATTTT CASSLTGEPSTDTQYF
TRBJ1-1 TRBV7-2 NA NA TGTGCCAGCAGCTTAGAGGGTGGGCCGAACACTGAAGCTTTCTTT CASSLEGGPNTEAFF
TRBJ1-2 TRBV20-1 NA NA TGCAGTGCTGAGGACACCTATGGCTACACCTTC CSAEDTYGYTF